The 14 T cell receptor beta chains in this list originate from one sample, sequenced in a study of cytomegalovirus exposure and HLA in healthy donors. In the PCR, 60 Vbeta and 13 Jbeta primers were used. The table came from immunoSEQ multiplex PCR; TCRdb's copy has only in-frame clones and leaves some out. This table holds 110,000 or so clones, under 85% found once. Specimen: PBMCs. The source of these receptors is a man younger than 35 in good health and CMV-seropositive.

Note on this clone: Other DNA sequences in this specimen translate into the identical CDR3. The genes are TRBV5-4 and TRBJ1-2, with 8 bases fitting TRBD1. The CDR3 is made up of 14 amino acids. The V gene end was trimmed by 1 base and the J gene end by 8 bases; junction bases not matched to a gene: 7. Germline CDR1 is SGHNT and CDR2 is YYREEE (reference sequence). The CDR3 spells CASSLSQGAVGYTF. The CDR3 region has the DNA TGTGCCAGCAGCTTGTCCCAGGGGGCAGTCGGCTACACCTTC.

CDR3 region: CASRESQGEQFF. The CDR3 region has the DNA TGTGCCAGCAGAGAAAGCCAGGGTGAGCAGTTCTTC. The J gene is TRBJ2-1, the V gene TRBV6-5, with a weak D call TRBD1 (5 bases). V was cut by 6 bases and J by 9 bases, with 12 bases left in between. Germline CDR1 reads MNHEY; CDR2 reads SVGAGI. The CDR3 spans 12 residues.

CDR3 sequence reads: CSVEETSGRSDTQYF. CDR3 DNA sequence: TGCAGCGTTGAGGAGACTAGCGGGAGGTCAGATACGCAGTATTTT. The J gene is TRBJ2-3, the V gene TRBV29-1, with 13 nucleotides matching TRBD2. CDR1 SQVTM and CDR2 ANQGSEA come from the germline V gene. With V trimmed by 3 bases and J by 4 bases, 4 bases remained unmatched. This CDR3 has 15 residues.

The V gene is TRBV30, the J gene TRBJ1-1, with D maybe TRBD1 (5 bases). The germline V gene encodes CDR1 GTSNPN and CDR2 SVGIG (reference sequence). CDR3 length: 13 amino acids. Between the trimmed V and J ends, which lost 3 bases and 11 bases, there was a span of 19 bases. For the CDR3, the DNA is TGTGCCTGGAGCCACTTGGACCGCCGGGGGGCTTTCTTT. Its protein is CAWSHLDRRGAFF.

The genes are TRBV2 and TRBJ2-5, with 11 bases that match TRBD2. The CDR3 is 14 amino acids. From germline, CDR1 is SNHLY and CDR2 FYNNEI. The junction had 3 bases not matched to a gene; V was cut back by 6 bases and J by 3 bases. The CDR3 reads CASRLAGGEETQYF. The CDR3 DNA reads as TGTGCCAGCAGGTTAGCGGGAGGGGAAGAGACCCAGTACTTC.

The V call is TRBV30, the J call TRBJ1-5; 8 bases fit TRBD1. Germline CDR1 and CDR2: GTSNPN and SVGIG (reference sequence). The CDR3 has 13 amino acids. The ends lost 2 bases at V and 7 bases at J; junction bases unmatched: 4. The CDR3 region is CAWSPGGRQPQHF. CDR3 bases: TGTGCCTGGAGTCCAGGGGGCCGGCAGCCCCAGCATTTT.

The chain joins TRBV12-5 to TRBJ2-5, with no clear D. CDR1 is LGHNT and CDR2 is FRNRAP in the germline V gene. This CDR3 has 13 residues. V shed 8 bases and J shed 2 bases, with 12 bases lying between them. Written as DNA, the CDR3 is TGTGCTAGTTTTACTGAGCTACAAGAGACCCAGTACTTC. The encoded protein is CASFTELQETQYF.

The chain combines TRBV9 with TRBJ1-2; D is unresolved. Trimming pared 0 bases from V and 0 bases from J, leaving 9 bases between. In germline, CDR1 is SGDLS, CDR2 YYNGEE. The CDR3 has 15 residues. This chain's CDR3 is CASSVDGRTNYGYTF. The DNA for the CDR3 is TGTGCCAGCAGCGTAGACGGCAGGACTAACTATGGCTACACCTTC. Supplemented by reference TRBV9 and TRBJ1-2, the full variable domain reads DSGVTQTPKHLITATGQRVTLRCSPRSGDLSVYWYQQSLDQGLQFLIQYYNGEERAKGNILERFSAQQFPDLHSELNLSSLELGDSALYFCASSVDGRTNYGYTFGSGTRLTVV.

The V call is TRBV14, the J call TRBJ2-3; tentative D call: TRBD1 (6 bases). The germline gives CDR1 SGHDN, CDR2 FVKESK. The CDR3 has 17 residues. V dropped 1 base and J dropped 2 bases, with 16 bases sitting between them. The CDR3 coding sequence is TGTGCCAGCAGCCAAGTCCAGGGGTTCTCGTTCACAGATACGCAGTATTTT. This sequence encodes CASSQVQGFSFTDTQYF. The variable domain in full, with the rest retrieved from reference TRBV14 and TRBJ2-3, is EAGVTQFPSHSVIEKGQTVTLRCDPISGHDNLYWYRRVMGKEIKFLLHFVKESKQDESGMPNNRFLAERTGGTYSTLKVQPAELEDSGVYFCASSQVQGFSFTDTQYFGPGTRLTVL.

This clone was counted a few times. The J gene is TRBJ1-1, the V gene TRBV13; D gene ambiguous. The CDR3 totals 12 residues. V dropped 5 bases and J dropped 1 base, with 5 bases sitting between them. CDR1 PRHDT and CDR2 FYEKMQ come from the germline V gene (reference sequence). The CDR3 reads CASSPRNTEAFF. CDR3 DNA: TGTGCCAGCAGCCCCAGGAACACTGAAGCTTTCTTT.

The V and J genes are TRBV11-2 and TRBJ1-3; D possibly corresponds to TRBD1 (6 bases). Germline CDR1 is SGHAT and CDR2 is FQNNGV. V was pared by 5 bases and J by 2 bases, with 13 bases between. The CDR3 runs 15 residues. CDR3 protein: CASSQSGGPGNTIYF. The CDR3 coding sequence is TGTGCCAGCAGCCAGAGCGGGGGGCCTGGAAACACCATATATTTT.

The J gene is TRBJ2-1, the V gene TRBV27; 11 bases fit TRBD2. The CDR3 length is 14 residues. V lost 8 bases to trimming and J lost 1 base; unmatched junction nucleotides: 1. Per germline, CDR1 MNHEY and CDR2 SMNVEV (reference sequence). CDR3 bases: TGTGCCAGCGGACTAGCGGGTTCCTACAATGAGCAGTTCTTC. Translating gives CASGLAGSYNEQFF.

The chain couples TRBV7-6 to TRBJ2-7; 14 nucleotides line up with TRBD2. The length of the CDR3 is 16 residues. J gave up 0 bases and V 6 bases, and 4 bases lay outside the gene matches. Germline values: CDR1 SGHVS, CDR2 FNYEAQ. The DNA of the CDR3 is TGTGCCAGCAGTCCGGGACTAGCGGGGGCCTCCTACGAGCAGTACTTC. Protein: CASSPGLAGASYEQYF.

The chain employs TRBV5-1 and TRBJ2-5; possibly TRBD2 for D (5 bases). This CDR3 is 15 amino acids long. CDR1 SGHRS and CDR2 YFSETQ come from the germline V gene. Trimming left V 2 bases short and J 2 bases short, with 13 bases between. The CDR3 reads CASSLARLRQETQYF. CDR3 in DNA: TGCGCCAGCAGCTTAGCGCGACTAAGGCAAGAGACCCAGTACTTC.